These 5 T cell receptor beta chains originate from one sample sequenced in a study of shared T cell receptors in the human thymus. Using immunoSEQ multiplex PCR, the repertoire was profiled, and TCRdb retains in-frame clones only, with some absent. The repertoire consists of about 660,000 clones, with approximately 87% occurring once and the leading ten covering around 0.0099%. This sample also appeared in a second study, on human thymus T cells.

The sequencing input was thymocytes. These receptors came from a boy in the first two years of life with a congenital heart defect.

This chain links TRBV25-1 with TRBJ1-4, with 9 bases identical to TRBD1. With 0 bases clipped from V and 8 bases from J, the junction kept 7 bases outside the gene matches. CDR3 length: 16 amino acids. CDR1 and CDR2 (germline): MGHDK, SYGVNS. CDR3 protein: CASSEYEGQGPEKLFF. CDR3 sequence (DNA): TGTGCCAGCAGTGAATATGAGGGACAGGGACCCGAAAAACTGTTTTTT.

V usage is TRBV6-1 and J usage is TRBJ2-3; TRBD1 aligns across 9 bases. This CDR3 region has 15 residues. The V gene's germline CDR1 is MNHNS and CDR2 SASEGT. J was trimmed by 3 bases and V by 6 bases; bases with no gene match: 7. CDR3 sequence reads: CASSPRQGGTDTQYF. The CDR3 DNA follows: TGTGCCAGCAGCCCCAGACAGGGGGGAACAGATACGCAGTATTTT.

The chain has TRBV7-8 and TRBJ2-7; 10 nucleotides agree with TRBD1. Germline V gene lookup returns CDR1 SGHVS and CDR2 FQNEAQ. V trimming: 5 bases; J trimming: 5 bases; junction bases outside the gene matches: 12. This CDR3 has 16 residues. CDR3 nucleotide sequence: TGTGCCAGCAGCCCGACAAGGGACAGGGGCCCCCACGAGCAGTACTTC. Amino acid sequence: CASSPTRDRGPHEQYF.

This chain joins TRBV29-1 and TRBJ2-2; 11 bases are shared with TRBD2. V lost 5 bases, J lost 4 bases, and 9 bases stayed unmatched. The CDR3 sequence is 16 residues long. Germline values: CDR1 SQVTM, CDR2 ANQGSEA. The CDR3 coding sequence is TGCAGCGTTACTAGCGGGAGTCCTTTGAGCACCGGGGAGCTGTTTTTT. As protein: CSVTSGSPLSTGELFF.

Regarding this clone: A read error may account for a junction end that differs from germline. The rearrangement links TRBV5-6 to TRBJ2-2, with 10 nucleotides matching TRBD1. Per germline, CDR1 SGHDT and CDR2 YYEEEE. The CDR3 is 16 residues long. CDR3 DNA: TGTGCCAGCAGCCTTACGGGACAGGGGAGCACCGGGGGGCTGTTTTTT. Its protein is CASSLTGQGSTGGLFF.